Below, one TCR beta chain is given with its context. Its cognate antigen has yet to be identified. Qualities for individual bases were not recorded, and no much larger clone is one base off. Cut back by 3 bases and 8 bases, the V and J ends lie 21 bases apart. The CDR3 holds 16 amino acids from the cysteine to the phenylalanine. Solely the CDR3 DNA is kept, with 48 bases framed from the first base. Taken from the germline V gene, the CDR1 and CDR2 loops are SGHRS and YFSETQ. The immunoSEQ Assay, a bias-controlled multiplex PCR, was used to amplify TCRbeta CDR3 regions from genomic DNA. Processing in the source paper ran as follows. Within the assay, amplification of reference gene primers was used to estimate how many nucleated cells each sample contained. To quantify the absolute abundance of each unique TCRbeta CDR3 rearrangement, sequence reads were collapsed and filtered. Productive Simpson clonality was computed per sample as the square root of Simpson's diversity index over productive rearrangements. TCRdb obtained this table from immuneACCESS and retained in-frame rearrangements with V and J assigned. These tables miss some clones; where compared with another copy, unresolved V genes account for less than half of the shortfall, and the remainder is unexplained. The V and J calls and clone size were taken over from that table, and D and trimming were inferred from the DNA. The sample contains fewer than 450,000 clones, roughly 90% of them found a single time. Clones ranked in the top ten supply roughly 1% of the sample.

This record belongs to a study of blood T cell repertoires in COVID-19 (dated by TCRdb to the early 2020s). Concerning the study at large: Samples from collaborators originated in the United States, Italy and Spain and spanned both the acute and convalescent phases of COVID-19. The material from the prospective study consisted of cDNA or gDNA derived from T cells, B-cell-depleted T cells, or PBMCs. Deeply sampled blood TCRbeta repertoires from subjects exposed to, actively infected with, or recovered from COVID-19 were included in the dataset. The repertoires were made available in a free public database intended to serve as a resource for research on the immune response to SARS-CoV-2. Samples came from the ongoing ImmuneRACE study (first 160 participants) plus 1,254 subjects from 6 global collaborators. The sample metadata nearly always contained a de-identified subject ID, COVID-19 status, age in years and sex. Where available, HLA class I and class II types were obtained from metadata supplied by the sample provider rather than from assay-based typing. Study-wide conclusions, independent of this receptor: How much clinical and demographic metadata was included differed by source and by participant, and the metadata was provided uncurated.

Enrolling through a virtual design, the prospective study's participants ranged in age from roughly 18 to 89 years and lived across 24 United States geographic areas. In the prospective study, participants were assigned to cohorts based on the clinical history participants reported in a screening survey and a study questionnaire. For ImmuneRACE Cohort 3, a participant was defined as recovered based on two consecutive negative NP/OP PCR tests, clearance by a healthcare professional, or resolution of symptoms. In the prospective study, whole blood, serum and a nasopharyngeal or oropharyngeal swab were collected from each participant by mobile phlebotomists. Participants in the prospective study had the option to provide additional blood draws and questionnaires over a 2-month period. Blood samples from the prospective study were shipped frozen or at room temperature prior to DNA extraction.

The specimen was PBMCs or T cells enriched from blood (not recorded which). The origin of this receptor is a woman aged 25 to 39 who had recovered from COVID-19. The V gene is TRBV5-1 and the J gene is TRBJ2-1; matching of 5 bases hints at TRBD1 as the D gene. The CDR3 here reads CASSSGQWGPRDEQFF. The nucleotide sequence is TGCGCCAGCAGCTCGGGCCAGTGGGGCCCTAGGGATGAGCAGTTCTTC.